This TCR beta chain was found in a study of Ad26.COV2.S vaccination and SARS-CoV-2 variants. The study, taken as a whole, reports: Participants given vaccine showed non-spike TCR breadth similar to that of placebo recipients.

On this clone: The target antigen is unknown.

The assay was immunoSEQ multiplex PCR, and TCRdb's table has in-frame clones only and misses some. The repertoire holds about 390,000 clones, with approximately 92% as singletons. The treatment denotes: some 19 received Ad26.COV2.S at low or high dose, single or two shots; five or six received placebo; per-sample allocation not given. It was on day 63 after the first vaccine or placebo injection that samples were taken. Between the trimmed V and J ends, which lost 8 bases and 1 base, there was a span of 18 bases. Germline CDR1 MNHEY, CDR2 SMNVEV (reference sequence). The CDR3 totals 17 residues. The sequence came from a person between 18 and 65 years old who received the Ad26.COV2.S COVID-19 vaccine or a placebo. V usage is TRBV27 and J usage is TRBJ1-6, with D possibly matching TRBD1 (6 bases). The sequenced sample was peripheral blood, obtained in a trial of Ad26.COV2.S vaccine versus placebo. CDR3 in amino acids: CASGGWEGRSYNSPLHF. The CDR3, as DNA: TGTGCCAGCGGGGGCTGGGAGGGGCGATCCTATAATTCACCCCTCCACTTT.